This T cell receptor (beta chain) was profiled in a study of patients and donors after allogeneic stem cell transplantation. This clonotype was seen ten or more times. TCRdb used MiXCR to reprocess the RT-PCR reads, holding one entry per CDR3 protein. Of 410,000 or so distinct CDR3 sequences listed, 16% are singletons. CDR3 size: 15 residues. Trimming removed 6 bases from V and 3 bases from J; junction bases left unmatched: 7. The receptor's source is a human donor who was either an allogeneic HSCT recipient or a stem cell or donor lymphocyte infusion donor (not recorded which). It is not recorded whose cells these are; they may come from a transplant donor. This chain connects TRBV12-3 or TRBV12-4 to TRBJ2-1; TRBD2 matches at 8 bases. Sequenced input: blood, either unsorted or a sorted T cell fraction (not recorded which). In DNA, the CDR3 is TGTGCCAGCAGCCACAGCGGGAGCCTCTACAATGAGCAGTTCTTC. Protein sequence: CASSHSGSLYNEQFF.